The entry below describes one T cell receptor (beta chain). Its antigen is unknown. The sample originates from a study of T cell responses to AZD1222 COVID-19 vaccine. Study-wide background: Second-dose recipients at about 4 or about 12 weeks were treated as one pooled group.

Study results and caveats: Most donors were white British and more were female, and clonal diversity was possibly underestimated. Repertoires were obtained only post-peak T cell response.

The CDR3 contains 16 residues. Trimming cost V 5 bases and J 8 bases; bases outside gene matches: 14. Per the germline V gene, CDR1 is SGHTA and CDR2 is FQGTGA. TCRdb keeps only in-frame clones here, not all; method: immunoSEQ multiplex PCR. The sample holds about 130,000 clones, 92% seen once. Here the sequenced sample was peripheral blood, taken on day 0 of AZD1222 vaccination. This receptor was obtained from an adult in good health. This rearrangement joins TRBV7-3 to TRBJ2-1, with TRBD2 matching over 8 bases. CDR3 protein: CASSPIRGGFKDEQFF. DNA for the CDR3: TGTGCCAGCAGCCCCATCCGCGGGGGGTTTAAGGATGAGCAGTTCTTC. Filled out from reference TRBV7-3 and TRBJ2-1, the complete variable domain reads GAGVSQTPSNKVTEKGKYVELRCDPISGHTALYWYRQSLGQGPEFLIYFQGTGAADDSGLPNDRFFAVRPEGSVSTLKIQRTERGDSAVYLCASSPIRGGFKDEQFFGPGTRLTVL.